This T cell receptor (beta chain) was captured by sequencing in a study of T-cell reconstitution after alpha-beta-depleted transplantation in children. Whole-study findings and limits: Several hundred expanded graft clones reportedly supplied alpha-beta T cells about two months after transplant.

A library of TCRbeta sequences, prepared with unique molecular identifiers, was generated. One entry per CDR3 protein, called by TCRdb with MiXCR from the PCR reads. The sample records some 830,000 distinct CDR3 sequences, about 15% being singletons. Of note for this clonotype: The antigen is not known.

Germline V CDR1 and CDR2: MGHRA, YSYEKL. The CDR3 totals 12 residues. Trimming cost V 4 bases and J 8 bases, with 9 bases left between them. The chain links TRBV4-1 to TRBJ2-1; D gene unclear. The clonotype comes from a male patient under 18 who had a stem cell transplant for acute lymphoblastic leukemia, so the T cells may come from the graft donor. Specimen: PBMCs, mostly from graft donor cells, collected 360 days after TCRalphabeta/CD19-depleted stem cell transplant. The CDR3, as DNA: TGCGCCAGCAGCCCAGCCGGGTATGAGCAGTTCTTC. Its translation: CASSPAGYEQFF.